This T cell receptor (beta chain) comes out of a study of CXCR3-negative and CXCR3-positive naive CD8 T cells. Whole-study results and caveats: TRB CDR3 properties indicated TCR strength, while surface CD5 was similar across naive subsets. In both naive subsets diversity was comparably high, whereas memory CD8+ cells showed much lower diversity. Naive CXCR3-positive cells had TRB CDR3s more hydrophobic than those of CXCR3-negative naive cells.

CD45RO-CCR7+CD27+CD95- was the phenotype of naive CD8+ T cells. The CDR3 is made up of 16 amino acids. Germline CDR1 is DFQATT and CDR2 is SNEGSKA (reference sequence). Carrying UMI labels, the TRB cDNA libraries were prepared through 5' RACE. TCRdb reprocessed the 5' RACE reads, with one entry per CDR3 protein and no DNA. The sample includes some 150,000 distinct CDR3 sequences. Comment on this clonotype: The antigen remains undetermined.

This sequence was found in a human donor in good health. Some clones in this sample may be carry-over from other donors' samples. The chain recombines TRBV20-1 with TRBJ2-7. The source material was naive CXCR3+ CD8+ T cells from blood. Subset of the sample: CD45RO-CCR7+CD27+CD95- naive CD8+ T cells expressing CXCR3 (TNR3+). The CDR3 here is CSARDRYLKGSYEQYF.